The clone carrying this T cell receptor beta chain has just one count. Per the original methods: Cell counts per sample came from amplifying reference gene primers. TCRdb keeps only in-frame clones here, not all; method: immunoSEQ multiplex PCR. V, J and clone size are taken as reported in that table, and D and trimming were inferred from the DNA itself. The sample has some 350,000 clones, 75% to 90% seen once. Seattle researchers signed up patients amid active infection and tracked them longitudinally. This specimen comes from a study of blood T cell repertoires in COVID-19. The V and J ends lost 4 bases and 4 bases respectively, with 8 bases between them. The CDR3 consists of 13 residues. Germline values: CDR1 GTSNPN, CDR2 SVGIG (reference sequence).

The clonotype was recovered from a woman aged 50 to 60 with COVID-19, enrolled during active disease. This chain uses TRBV30 with TRBJ1-6; tentatively, D is TRBD1 (6 bases). The sample consisted of peripheral blood. Here the CDR3 DNA reads TGTGCCTGGAACAGGGAGTATAATTCACCCCTCCACTTT. Protein sequence: CAWNREYNSPLHF.